This T cell receptor beta chain was identified during a study of T cell changes during pregnancy in multiple sclerosis. Method: immunoSEQ multiplex PCR; TCRdb's copy keeps in-frame clones and lacks some. Of tens of thousands of clones in the sample, 89% were seen once. This receptor was taken from a female donor with multiple sclerosis, enrolled in a pregnancy study. The specimen was CD8+ T cells from peripheral blood mononuclear cells, collected in the first trimester of pregnancy.

The CDR3 DNA reads as TGTGCCAGCAGTTTAGCCGTTGCAGGTTGGCCCCAGCATTTT. It yields the protein CASSLAVAGWPQHF. The chain joins TRBV28 to TRBJ1-5; the D is unclear. Trimming removed 2 bases at V and 9 bases at J, with 14 bases between. Germline V CDR1 and CDR2: MDHEN, SYDVKM. The CDR3 spans 14 residues.